This is a list of T cell receptor beta chains from one sample in a study of cytomegalovirus exposure and HLA in healthy donors. Some clones are missing from TCRdb's copy, which holds only in-frame ones; the method was immunoSEQ multiplex PCR. The sample yields 180,000 or so clones, 76% seen once. The sequencing input was PBMCs. Receptors originate from a man aged 18 to 29 in good health and CMV-seronegative. Both conserved end residues are part of each CDR3. A D gene is named only where the DNA matches it firmly. Where a row states a size, it is once, few, many or the class of an expanded clone; other rows omit it.

>NA|NA|TRBJ2-5|TRBV5-4
TGTGCCAGCAGCCCCAGGAGCGGCAAAGAGACCCAGTACTTC
CASSPRSGKETQYF
>TRBD1|NA|TRBJ1-2|TRBV5-6
TGTGCCAGCAGCTTTTGGGGCAGGGGGAACTATGGCTACACCTTC
CASSFWGRGNYGYTF
>TRBD1|NA|TRBJ2-3|TRBV5-4
TGTGCCAGCACTCTAGGGGGCCCGACTGCCACAGATACGCAGTATTTT
CASTLGGPTATDTQYF
>NA|NA|TRBJ1-2|TRBV9
TGTGCCAGCAGCCTGGGTGCGGGGGTGGGGGGCTACACCTTC
CASSLGAGVGGYTF
>NA|NA|TRBJ2-7|TRBV2
TGTGCCAGCAGTGAATTGGGTGGGAGGACCTACGAGCAGTACTTC
CASSELGGRTYEQYF
>NA|NA|TRBJ2-1|TRBV2
TGTGCCAGCAGCCCCTCCGGAGTAGGTGAGCAGTTCTTC
CASSPSGVGEQFF
>NA|NA|TRBJ2-4|TRBV5-1
TGCGCCAGCAGCTTGGCGGGGACCAAAAACATTCAGTACTTC
CASSLAGTKNIQYF
>NA|NA|TRBJ1-4|TRBV6-5
TGTGCCAGCGCCCCAGGGACAACTAATGAAAAACTGTTTTTT
CASAPGTTNEKLFF
>NA|NA|TRBJ2-5|TRBV5-6
TGTGCCAGCAGCTCGGTCTTGAAAGAGACCCAGTACTTC
CASSSVLKETQYF
>TRBD1|NA|TRBJ1-2|TRBV7-9
TGTGCCAGCAGCTTAGGACAGGGCCATTATGGCTACACCTTC
CASSLGQGHYGYTF
>NA|NA|TRBJ2-1|TRBV7-3
TGTGCCAGCAGCCCTACGACTAGAGGGTTTAATGAGCAGTTCTTC
CASSPTTRGFNEQFF
>NA|few|TRBJ2-2|TRBV5-1
TGCGCCAGCAGCCCTTCAGGGACCGGGGAGCTGTTTTTT
CASSPSGTGELFF
>NA|NA|TRBJ2-7|TRBV9
TGTGCCAGCAGCAAAGGGGTAGGGCAAGCCTACGAGCAGTACTTC
CASSKGVGQAYEQYF
>NA|NA|TRBJ2-3|TRBV9
TGTGCCAGCAGCCCTAAGGGGGAGGGATATGATACGCAGTATTTT
CASSPKGEGYDTQYF
>NA|NA|TRBJ2-2|TRBV7-2
TGTGCTTCCTCTGGGGGAGGACTGGCCGGGGAGCTGTTTTTT
CASSGGGLAGELFF
>TRBD2|NA|TRBJ2-3|TRBV28
TGTGCCAGCAGTTTATTCGGGCTAGCGGGGAGCACAGATACGCAGTATTTT
CASSLFGLAGSTDTQYF
>TRBD1|NA|TRBJ2-3|TRBV27
TGTGCCAGCAGTCCAGGGGGCATGGGTAGGACAGATACGCAGTATTTT
CASSPGGMGRTDTQYF
>NA|NA|TRBJ1-6|TRBV6-6
TGTGCCAGCAGTGCGACAGGTCCCAGGTCACCCCTCCACTTT
CASSATGPRSPLHF
>NA|NA|TRBJ2-3|TRBV9
TGTGCCAGCAGCGTAGAGGTAGCCAACACAGATACGCAGTATTTT
CASSVEVANTDTQYF
>TRBD1|NA|TRBJ1-5|TRBV10-1
TGCGCCAGCACCAGGACAGGACATCACCAGCCCCAGCATTTT
CASTRTGHHQPQHF
>NA|few|TRBJ2-2|TRBV6-6
TGTGCCAGCAGATTATACTTGATAAACACCGGGGAGCTGTTTTTT
CASRLYLINTGELFF
>NA|NA|TRBJ1-5|TRBV7-2
TGTGCCAGCAGCCCGCAGGGGAGCGGGGCGGGTCAGCCCCAGCATTTT
CASSPQGSGAGQPQHF
>TRBD1|NA|TRBJ2-7|TRBV18
TGTGCCAGCTCACCAACAGGGGTGGGGTCCTCCGAGCAGTACTTC
CASSPTGVGSSEQYF
>NA|NA|TRBJ1-5|TRBV30
TGTGCCTGGAGTTCAGGGGAGAGAAGCAATCAGCCCCAGCATTTT
CAWSSGERSNQPQHF
>NA|NA|TRBJ2-5|TRBV5-1
TGCGCCAGCAGCCACCCGGGGGGCGAAGAGACCCAGTACTTC
CASSHPGGEETQYF
>NA|NA|TRBJ1-2|TRBV5-1
TGCGCCAGCAGCCCCGAGCAGGGGAGCGGCTACACCTTC
CASSPEQGSGYTF
>TRBD1|few|TRBJ2-1|TRBV15
TGTGCCACCAGCAGAGGGACAGGGGGTAATGAGCAGTTCTTC
CATSRGTGGNEQFF
>TRBD1|NA|TRBJ1-2|TRBV7-9
TGTGCCAGCAGCGCCGACAGGGCAGTCGACTATGGCTACACCTTC
CASSADRAVDYGYTF
>TRBD1|once|TRBJ1-3|TRBV5-1
TGCGCCAGCAGCTTGACAGGGGCTGGAAACACCATATATTTT
CASSLTGAGNTIYF
>NA|NA|TRBJ1-1|TRBV19
TGTGCCAGTAAGAACAGGGCGAACACTGAAGCTTTCTTT
CASKNRANTEAFF
>TRBD1|NA|TRBJ2-5|TRBV7-7
TGTGCTAGCAGCCACAGGGGCGGCGAGACCCAGTACTTC
CASSHRGGETQYF
>NA|NA|TRBJ1-1|TRBV7-6
TGTGCCAGCAGCTTAAAGGGGAAGAACACTGAAGCTTTCTTT
CASSLKGKNTEAFF
>NA|NA|TRBJ2-7|TRBV19
TGTGCCAGTAGTATCGGGAGACCCTACGAGCAGTACTTC
CASSIGRPYEQYF
>TRBD1|NA|TRBJ2-7|TRBV30
TGTGCCCGGAGTGTACAAGGGGGCGACGAGCAGTACTTC
CARSVQGGDEQYF
>NA|NA|TRBJ1-4|TRBV19
TGTGCCAGTAGTATCGTTCGTCAGGGGTATTCGGAACTGTTTTTT
CASSIVRQGYSELFF
>NA|NA|TRBJ1-5|TRBV10-3
TGTGCCACTGCCAGGGAAAGCAATCAGCCCCAGCATTTT
CATARESNQPQHF
>NA|few|TRBJ2-3|TRBV5-4
TGTGCCAGCAGCTTGCTAGGATCGCGCACAGATACGCAGTATTTT
CASSLLGSRTDTQYF
>TRBD1|NA|TRBJ1-2|TRBV6-4
TGTGCCAGCAGTCCACCCCGGCTGGGGACAGAAAAGAATGGCTACACCTTC
CASSPPRLGTEKNGYTF
>NA|NA|TRBJ2-7|TRBV28
TGTGCCAGCAGTTTTAGCCGAGGCCACTCCTACGAGCAGTACTTC
CASSFSRGHSYEQYF
>TRBD2|NA|TRBJ2-5|TRBV5-1
TGCGCCAGCAGCTTGCGGGGTCTAGCGGGGCCACAAGAGACCCAGTACTTC
CASSLRGLAGPQETQYF
>NA|NA|TRBJ2-2|TRBV30
TGTGCCTGGAGGAAACCCGGAGCTACCGGGGAGCTGTTTTTT
CAWRKPGATGELFF